This entry lists 18 T cell receptor beta chains sequenced from one sample in a study of blood T cell repertoires in COVID-19. Profiling relied on immunoSEQ multiplex PCR, and the TCRdb table lists in-frame clones only, not all of them. The sample holds more than 85,000 clones, more than 60% seen once. The specimen sequenced was peripheral blood. These receptors all stem from a man aged 70-80 years with acute or convalescent COVID-19.

The chain is built from TRBV28 and TRBJ2-3; D might be TRBD2 (6 bases). The CDR3 spans 13 residues. Looked up from germline, CDR1 is MDHEN and CDR2 is SYDVKM. V was trimmed by 8 bases and J by 3 bases, leaving 12 bases between them. CDR3 protein: CASGGLGTDTQYF. The CDR3, as DNA: TGTGCCAGCGGAGGGTTGGGGACAGATACGCAGTATTTT. Drawing the rest from reference TRBV28 and TRBJ2-3, the complete variable domain is DVKVTQSSRYLVKRTGEKVFLECVQDMDHENMFWYRQDPGLGLRLIYFSYDVKMKEKGDIPEGYSVSREKKERFSLILESASTNQTSMYLCASGGLGTDTQYFGPGTRLTVL.

The chain links TRBV9 to TRBJ2-7; D unresolved. CDR3 length: 14 residues. Per germline, CDR1 SGDLS and CDR2 YYNGEE. V lost 0 bases and J 0 bases, leaving 7 bases between the germline ends. DNA for the CDR3: TGTGCCAGCAGCGTAGACAGACACTCCTACGAGCAGTACTTC. Translated, it gives CASSVDRHSYEQYF. Full variable domain (remainder filled in from reference TRBV9 and TRBJ2-7): DSGVTQTPKHLITATGQRVTLRCSPRSGDLSVYWYQQSLDQGLQFLIQYYNGEERAKGNILERFSAQQFPDLHSELNLSSLELGDSALYFCASSVDRHSYEQYFGPGTRLTVT.

In this sample, this clone turned up a few times. The chain couples TRBV6-5 to TRBJ2-7; 7 nucleotides match TRBD2. The CDR3 consists of 13 residues. Germline-derived CDR1 and CDR2 are MNHEY and SVGAGI. CDR3 nucleotide sequence: TGTGTCACTTCGGCGGGAGTCCGTCTCGAGCAGTACTTC. This gives the protein CVTSAGVRLEQYF.

This chain joins TRBV30 and TRBJ2-3; tentatively, D is TRBD2 (5 bases). CDR3 length equals 13 residues. V lost 4 bases and J lost 3, with 11 bases in between. The V gene's germline CDR1 is GTSNPN and CDR2 SVGIG (reference sequence). The CDR3 loop is CAWKVGATDTQYF. In nucleotides, the CDR3 is TGTGCCTGGAAGGTGGGAGCGACAGATACGCAGTATTTT. Complete variable domain (other parts from reference TRBV30 and TRBJ2-3): SQTIHQWPATLVQPVGSPLSLECTVEGTSNPNLYWYRQAAGRGLQLLFYSVGIGQISSEVPQNLSASRPQDRQFILSSKKLLLSDSGFYLCAWKVGATDTQYFGPGTRLTVL.

This clone occurred once. This chain joins TRBV4-1 and TRBJ2-3; TRBD2 matches 9 bases. CDR1 is MGHRA, CDR2 YSYEKL, per germline. V lost 5 bases, J lost 6 bases, and 6 bases stayed unmatched. The CDR3 is made up of 14 amino acids. Here the CDR3 reads CASSGLAGWDTQYF. As DNA, the CDR3 is TGCGCCAGCAGCGGGCTAGCGGGGTGGGATACGCAGTATTTT.

As to this clone: The sample carries other DNA sequences with the same CDR3. The V call is TRBV27, the J call TRBJ2-1; D perhaps matches TRBD2 (5 bases). This CDR3 contains 16 residues. The V gene lost 2 bases and the J gene lost 0 bases, with 11 bases spanning the gap. The germline gives CDR1 MNHEY, CDR2 SMNVEV (reference sequence). The CDR3 DNA reads TGTGCCAGCAGTTTAATTGCTGGGAGCTCCTACAATGAGCAGTTCTTC. Protein product: CASSLIAGSSYNEQFF.

The chain employs TRBV27 and TRBJ1-5, with 7 bases fitting TRBD1. V lost 6 bases and J lost 2; bases outside the gene matches: 10. The CDR3 loop spans 16 amino acids. Germline V gene sequence: CDR1 MNHEY, CDR2 SMNVEV (reference sequence). In nucleotides, the CDR3 is TGTGCCAGCAGGGAGGCAGGGGGATTTGGCAATCAGCCCCAGCATTTT. Amino acid sequence: CASREAGGFGNQPQHF.

This sequence joins TRBV19 and TRBJ2-4; 7 bases match TRBD1. Germline V CDR1 and CDR2: LNHDA, SQIVND (reference sequence). The CDR3 extends over 13 amino acids. V shed 3 bases, J shed 7 bases, and the junction held 3 bases outside the gene matches. The CDR3 here is CASSIRGSNIQYF. The CDR3 nucleotides read TGTGCCAGTAGTATCAGGGGGAGCAACATTCAGTACTTC.

This clone has a handful of counts. The chain is built from TRBV7-3 and TRBJ2-3, with TRBD2 matching 16 bases. The CDR3 runs 19 residues. V lost 5 bases to trimming and J lost 4 bases; unmatched junction nucleotides: 12. Germline V gene data show CDR1 as SGHTA and CDR2 as FQGTGA. CDR3 bases: TGTGCCAGCAGCCCGGAGGGGGGACTAGCGGGAGGGCCAGCAGATACGCAGTATTTT. Its translation: CASSPEGGLAGGPADTQYF.

V and J are TRBV30 and TRBJ2-7, with 9 bases that match TRBD1. The CDR3 loop spans 14 amino acids. With V trimmed by 0 bases and J by 6 bases, 6 bases remained unmatched. CDR1 GTSNPN and CDR2 SVGIG come from the germline V gene (reference sequence). Here the CDR3 DNA reads TGTGCCTGGAGTGTCATGGACAGGGGTTCCGAGCAGTACTTC. Translation: CAWSVMDRGSEQYF.

The rearrangement links TRBV2 to TRBJ1-1; D gene uncertain. Trimming stripped 9 bases from V and 5 bases from J, with 22 bases between. This CDR3 has 15 residues. The V gene's germline CDR1 is SNHLY and CDR2 FYNNEI. CDR3 nucleotide sequence: TGTGCCAGTGGAGGATGGGGAATTGAGAGGACTGAAGCTTTCTTT. Protein sequence: CASGGWGIERTEAFF.

This chain uses TRBV28 with TRBJ1-4, with a tentative D call TRBD1 (6 bases). Germline CDR1 MDHEN, CDR2 SYDVKM. Between the trimmed V and J ends, which lost 4 bases and 10 bases, there was a span of 19 bases. The CDR3 length is 15 residues. Here the CDR3 reads CASSSSLGGAGKLFF. The CDR3 DNA reads as TGTGCCAGCAGTTCTTCCCTCGGGGGGGCTGGAAAACTGTTTTTT.

This clone was seen a few times. J is TRBJ1-1 and V is TRBV7-2; D perhaps matches TRBD1 (6 bases). V lost 2 bases, J lost 5 bases, and 9 bases lay in between. CDR1 and CDR2 (germline): SGHTA, FQGNSA. The CDR3 spans 13 residues. The DNA for the CDR3 is TGTGCCAGCAGCTTACAGGGGTGGACTGAAGCTTTCTTT. Translation gives CASSLQGWTEAFF.

The V call is TRBV2, the J call TRBJ2-5; 10 bases align to TRBD2. J gave up 1 base and V 5 bases, and 4 bases lay outside the gene matches. The CDR3 runs 15 residues. Germline V gene sequence: CDR1 SNHLY, CDR2 FYNNEI. The CDR3 DNA sequence: TGTGCCAGCAGTCGTAGGACTAGCGGCCAAGAGACCCAGTACTTC. Amino acids: CASSRRTSGQETQYF.

The rearrangement links TRBV27 to TRBJ1-5, with 8 bases aligning to TRBD1. V gave up 1 base and J gave up 5 bases; unmatched junction bases: 13. Germline V gene data show CDR1 as MNHEY and CDR2 as SMNVEV (reference sequence). The CDR3 covers 18 residues. The CDR3 region is CASSLYVPGRGLDQPQHF. CDR3 coding DNA: TGTGCCAGCAGTTTATATGTCCCGGGCAGGGGGCTCGATCAGCCCCAGCATTTT.

The chain has TRBV29-1 and TRBJ2-1; the D gene is possibly TRBD2 (5 bases). CDR1 is SQVTM and CDR2 is ANQGSEA in the germline V gene. This CDR3 is built from 15 residues. V shed 7 bases and J shed 0 bases, with 16 bases lying between them. The CDR3: CSAGSPGSSYNEQFF. The DNA for the CDR3 is TGCAGCGCTGGTTCTCCGGGGAGCTCCTACAATGAGCAGTTCTTC.

This clone was seen only a few times. This chain links TRBV5-3 with TRBJ2-7, with D uncertain. TRBV5-3 has ORF status, its function being uncertain. V was cut by 0 bases and J by 0 bases, with 13 bases left in between. This CDR3 is 16 amino acids long. DNA for the CDR3: TGTGCCAGAAGCTTGGCGATGCCCGACAACTCCTACGAGCAGTACTTC. Its translation is CARSLAMPDNSYEQYF.

The V gene is TRBV9, the J gene TRBJ2-7; 13 nucleotides match TRBD2. V lost 4 bases to trimming and J lost 4 bases; unmatched junction nucleotides: 11. The CDR3 has 17 residues. Germline CDR1 reads SGDLS; CDR2 reads YYNGEE. CDR3 in amino acids: CASSPTSRTSGSYEQYF. The CDR3 bases are TGTGCCAGCAGCCCTACCTCCCGGACTAGCGGGAGTTACGAGCAGTACTTC. The variable domain in full, with the rest retrieved from reference TRBV9 and TRBJ2-7, is DSGVTQTPKHLITATGQRVTLRCSPRSGDLSVYWYQQSLDQGLQFLIQYYNGEERAKGNILERFSAQQFPDLHSELNLSSLELGDSALYFCASSPTSRTSGSYEQYFGPGTRLTVT.